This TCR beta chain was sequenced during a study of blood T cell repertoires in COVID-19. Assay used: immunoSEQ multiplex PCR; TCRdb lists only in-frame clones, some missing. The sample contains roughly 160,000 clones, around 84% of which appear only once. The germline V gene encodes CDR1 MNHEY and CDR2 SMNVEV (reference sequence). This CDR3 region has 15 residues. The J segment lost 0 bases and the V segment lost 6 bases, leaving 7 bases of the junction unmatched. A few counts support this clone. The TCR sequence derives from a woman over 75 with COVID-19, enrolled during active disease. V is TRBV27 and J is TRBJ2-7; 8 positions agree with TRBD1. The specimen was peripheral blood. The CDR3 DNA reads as TGTGCCAGCAGCCCCCCGGGACAGGCCTCCTACGAGCAGTACTTC. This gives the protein CASSPPGQASYEQYF.